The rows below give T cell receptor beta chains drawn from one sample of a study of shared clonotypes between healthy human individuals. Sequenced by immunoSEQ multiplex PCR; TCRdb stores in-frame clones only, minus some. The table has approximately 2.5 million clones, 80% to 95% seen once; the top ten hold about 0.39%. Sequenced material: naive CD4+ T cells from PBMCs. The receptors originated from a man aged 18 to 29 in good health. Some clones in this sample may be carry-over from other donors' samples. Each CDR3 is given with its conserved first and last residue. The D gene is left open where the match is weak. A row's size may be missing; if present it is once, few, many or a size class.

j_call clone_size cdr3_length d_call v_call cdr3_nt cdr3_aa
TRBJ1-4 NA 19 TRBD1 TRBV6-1 TGTGCCAGCAGTGAACGAATCCGGGACAGGGGCTCCCGGGGTGAAAAACTGTTTTTT CASSERIRDRGSRGEKLFF
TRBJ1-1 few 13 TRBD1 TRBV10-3 TGTGCCATCAGGGGGACAGGGAGTTCTGAAGCTTTCTTT CAIRGTGSSEAFF
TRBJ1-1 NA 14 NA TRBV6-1 TGTGCCAGCAATCCTGGGGTCCCCTACGCTGAAGCTTTCTTT CASNPGVPYAEAFF
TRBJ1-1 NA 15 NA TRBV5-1 TGCGCCAGCAGCCCCGGCGCTGGGGGACGGACTGAAGCTTTCTTT CASSPGAGGRTEAFF
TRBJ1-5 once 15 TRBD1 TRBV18 TGTGCCAGCTCACCAGAACAGGGGAGGAATCAGCCCCAGCATTTT CASSPEQGRNQPQHF
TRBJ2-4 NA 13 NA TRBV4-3 TGCGCCAGCAGCCAAGATGAGGGAGACATTCAGTACTTC CASSQDEGDIQYF
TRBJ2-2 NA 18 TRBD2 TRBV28 TGTGCCAGCAGTGGTAGGCCTCCGGGACTAGCGGGAGCCGGGGAGCTGTTTTTT CASSGRPPGLAGAGELFF
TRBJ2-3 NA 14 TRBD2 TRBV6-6 TGTGCCAGCAGGCGGGAGGGCCAGTTAGATACGCAGTATTTT CASRREGQLDTQYF
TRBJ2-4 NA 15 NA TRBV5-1 TGCGCCAGCAGCCCTTATGAGGGTGACAAAAACATTCAGTACTTC CASSPYEGDKNIQYF
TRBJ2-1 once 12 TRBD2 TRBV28 TGTGCCAGCAGTCTAGCGGCACTTGAGCAGTTCTTC CASSLAALEQFF
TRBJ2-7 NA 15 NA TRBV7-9 TGTGCCAGCAGCTTATTGGCGTTGCCTCCGAACGAGCAGTACTTC CASSLLALPPNEQYF
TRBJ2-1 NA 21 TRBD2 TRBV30 TGTGCCTGGAGTGTACATTATTGGACTAGCGGGAGACAAAGGTCCTACAATGAGCAGTTCTTC CAWSVHYWTSGRQRSYNEQFF
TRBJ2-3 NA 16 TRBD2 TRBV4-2 TGTGCCAGCAGCCGGGTTGGGCGGGAGGGATTAGATACGCAGTATTTT CASSRVGREGLDTQYF
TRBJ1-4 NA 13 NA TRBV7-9 TGTGCCAGCAGCTTAGACCAGAATGAAAAACTGTTTTTT CASSLDQNEKLFF
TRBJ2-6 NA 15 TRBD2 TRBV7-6 TGTGCCAGCAGCCCCGGGGGGTCTGGGGCCAACGTCCTGACTTTC CASSPGGSGANVLTF
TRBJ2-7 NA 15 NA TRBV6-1 TGTGCCAGCAGTGAAGCATTGGGTCAAGAAGGCGAGCAGTACTTC CASSEALGQEGEQYF
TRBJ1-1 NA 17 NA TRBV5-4 TGTGCCAGCAGCTTCGACAGTACATCGCTGGCGTACACTGAAGCTTTCTTT CASSFDSTSLAYTEAFF
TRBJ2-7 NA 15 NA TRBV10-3 TGTGCCATCAGTGAGCCGGGACGGAACTCCTACGAGCAGTACTTC CAISEPGRNSYEQYF
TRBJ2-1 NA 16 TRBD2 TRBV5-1 TGCGCCAGCAGCTTGGGAGGGACTAGCGGTAACAATGAGCAGTTCTTC CASSLGGTSGNNEQFF
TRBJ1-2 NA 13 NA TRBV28 TGTGCCAGCAGTTTATCAGTGTACTATGGCTACACCTTC CASSLSVYYGYTF
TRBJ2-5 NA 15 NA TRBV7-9 TGTGCCAGCAGCTTAGTTCGTGGGGTCGGGAAGACCCAGTACTTC CASSLVRGVGKTQYF
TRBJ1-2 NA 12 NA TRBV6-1 TGTGCCAGCGGAGCTTGGCAGTATGGCTACACCTTC CASGAWQYGYTF
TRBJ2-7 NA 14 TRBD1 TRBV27 TGTGCCAGCAGTAACCTGGACAGGGGCTACGAGCAGTACTTC CASSNLDRGYEQYF
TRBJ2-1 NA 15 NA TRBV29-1 TGCAGCGTCAGGGGTCGATTAAACTCCTACAATGAGCAGTTCTTC CSVRGRLNSYNEQFF
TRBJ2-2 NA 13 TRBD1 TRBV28 TGTGCCGGGACCAGGGGGACCCCCGGGGAGCTGTTTTTT CAGTRGTPGELFF
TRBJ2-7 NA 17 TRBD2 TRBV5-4 TGTGCCAGCAGCTTGGGGCTAGCGGGAGTGGGTCCCTACGAGCAGTACTTC CASSLGLAGVGPYEQYF
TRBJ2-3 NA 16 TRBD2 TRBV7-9 TGTGCCAGCAGCTTAGTCCTAGCGGGAGGAGCAGATACGCAGTATTTT CASSLVLAGGADTQYF
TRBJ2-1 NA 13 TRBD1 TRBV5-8 TGTGCCAGCAGCTCGGGACAGGCGGTTGGTCAGTTCTTC CASSSGQAVGQFF
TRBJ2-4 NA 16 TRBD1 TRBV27 TGTGCCAGCAGTTCCCGACAGGGAATAGCCAAAAACATTCAGTACTTC CASSSRQGIAKNIQYF
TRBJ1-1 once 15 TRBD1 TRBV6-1 TGTGCCAGCAGTGGGGGAGGACAGGGCTTCACTGAAGCTTTCTTT CASSGGGQGFTEAFF
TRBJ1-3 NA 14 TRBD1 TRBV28 TGTGCCAGCAGGAACAGGGGCTCTGGAAACACCATATATTTT CASRNRGSGNTIYF
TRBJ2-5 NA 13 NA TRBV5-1 TGCGCCAGCAGCTTGGTGGTAGAAGAGACCCAGTACTTC CASSLVVEETQYF
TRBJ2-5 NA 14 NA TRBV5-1 TGCGCCAGCAGCCCCACGGGCCTACAAGAGACCCAGTACTTC CASSPTGLQETQYF
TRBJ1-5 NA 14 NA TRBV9 TGTGCCAGCAGCGTAGCAGCAGGGAGTCAGCCCCAGCATTTT CASSVAAGSQPQHF
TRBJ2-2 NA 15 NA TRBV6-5 TGTGCCAGCGCCACTAACAGGAGAACCACCGGGGAGCTGTTTTTT CASATNRRTTGELFF
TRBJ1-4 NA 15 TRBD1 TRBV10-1 TGCGCCAGCAGTGAGGGACAGGGCCGGAATGAAAAACTGTTTTTT CASSEGQGRNEKLFF
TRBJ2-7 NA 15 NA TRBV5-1 TGCGCCAGCGCATGGTGGCAGGGGGGTTCCTACGAGCAGTACTTC CASAWWQGGSYEQYF
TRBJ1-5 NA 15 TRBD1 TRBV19 TGTGCCAGTAGGCCGGGACAGCATAGCAATCAGCCCCAGCATTTT CASRPGQHSNQPQHF
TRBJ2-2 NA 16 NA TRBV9 TGTGCCAGCAGCCTTACGGTGGGGGCGAGAACCGGGGAGCTGTTTTTT CASSLTVGARTGELFF
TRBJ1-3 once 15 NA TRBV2 TGTGCCAGCAGTGAAGAGGCATCCTCTGGAAACACCATATATTTT CASSEEASSGNTIYF
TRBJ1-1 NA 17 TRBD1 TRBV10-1 TGCGCCAGCAGTGAGTCAAGACAGGGGGCGAATTGCACTGAAGCTTTCTTT CASSESRQGANCTEAFF
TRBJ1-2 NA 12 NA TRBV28 TGTGCCAGCAGTTTATACCCTTATGGCTACACCTTC CASSLYPYGYTF
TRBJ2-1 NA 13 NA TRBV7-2 TGTGCCAGCAGCTGGACCAACCGCTATGAGCAGTTCTTC CASSWTNRYEQFF